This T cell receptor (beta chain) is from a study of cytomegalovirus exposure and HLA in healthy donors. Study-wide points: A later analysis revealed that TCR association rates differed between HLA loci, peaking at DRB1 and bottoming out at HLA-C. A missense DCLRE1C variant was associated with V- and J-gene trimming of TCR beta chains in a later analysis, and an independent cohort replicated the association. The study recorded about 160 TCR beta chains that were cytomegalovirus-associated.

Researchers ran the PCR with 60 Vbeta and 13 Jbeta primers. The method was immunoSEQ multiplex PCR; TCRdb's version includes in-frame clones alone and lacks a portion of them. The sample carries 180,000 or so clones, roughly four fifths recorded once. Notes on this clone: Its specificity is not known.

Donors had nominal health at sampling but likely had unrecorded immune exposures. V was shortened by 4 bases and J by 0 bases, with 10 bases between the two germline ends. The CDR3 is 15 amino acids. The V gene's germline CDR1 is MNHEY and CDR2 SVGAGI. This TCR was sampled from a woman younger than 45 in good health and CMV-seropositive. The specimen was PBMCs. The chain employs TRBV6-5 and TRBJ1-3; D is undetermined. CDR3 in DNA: TGTGCCAGCAGTTTGATGAGAAACTCTGGAAACACCATATATTTT. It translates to CASSLMRNSGNTIYF.